The rows below give T cell receptor beta chains drawn from one sample of a study of radiation and T cells in renal cell carcinoma. The data were produced by immunoSEQ multiplex PCR, yet TCRdb's version contains in-frame clones alone and is incomplete. The data hold about 59,000 clones, with 65% to 80% observed a single time. This specimen was blood, taken from a patient whose treatment included radiotherapy and nephrectomy. All receptors come from a man aged 55 to 69 with renal cell carcinoma. The CDR3 runs from the conserved cysteine through the conserved F or W. The D gene is left open where the match is weak. Only part of the rows carry a size: once, few, many, or a class if the clone is expanded.

CASSPLDKDYSPLHF | NA | NA | TRBV7-6 | NA | TRBJ1-6
CAIGLGGTGYNEQFF | TGTGCCATCGGGCTGGGAGGGACAGGGTACAATGAGCAGTTCTTC | TRBD1 | TRBV10-3 | few | TRBJ2-1
CASSDDWRYQETQYF | TGTGCCAGCAGCGATGATTGGCGCTACCAAGAGACCCAGTACTTC | NA | TRBV6-1 | NA | TRBJ2-5
CATNHGTDDNNEQFF | TGTGCCACGAACCACGGGACAGACGATAACAATGAGCAGTTCTTC | TRBD1 | TRBV19 | NA | TRBJ2-1
CATAPGQGLTETQYF | TGTGCCACCGCCCCGGGACAGGGGTTGACGGAGACCCAGTACTTC | TRBD1 | TRBV27 | NA | TRBJ2-5
CANDRGTGELFF | TGTGCCAACGACAGGGGGACCGGGGAGCTGTTTTTT | TRBD1 | TRBV2 | once | TRBJ2-2
CASSLGGGAYEQYF | TGTGCCAGCAGTTTGGGCGGGGGGGCCTACGAGCAGTACTTC | TRBD2 | TRBV27 | NA | TRBJ2-7
CASSFPSGNTIYF | TGTGCCAGCAGTTTCCCTTCTGGAAACACCATATATTTT | NA | TRBV11-2 | NA | TRBJ1-3
CASSQGRVQPQHF | TGCGCCAGCAGCCAAGGCAGGGTGCAGCCCCAGCATTTT | NA | TRBV4-3 | NA | TRBJ1-5
CASSSGNTDTQYF | TGTGCCAGCAGCTCGGGGAACACAGATACGCAGTATTTT | NA | TRBV7-7 | NA | TRBJ2-3
CASTTGGGWSTDTQYF | TGTGCCAGCACCACAGGGGGGGGCTGGAGCACAGATACGCAGTATTTT | NA | TRBV28 | once | TRBJ2-3